Sequencing of this T cell receptor (beta chain) was carried out in a study of T cell responses to AZD1222 COVID-19 vaccine. The study's findings and limits: Repertoires were obtained only post-peak T cell response. Among AZD1222 vaccinees, only six or seven were seropositive at baseline. Spike-specific TCR depth and breadth grew after two AZD1222 doses. There were mostly white British donors and more females than males, and clonal diversity was possibly underestimated.

The table came from immunoSEQ multiplex PCR; TCRdb's copy has only in-frame clones and leaves some out. The table includes roughly 67,000 clones, roughly 88% detected once. Germline V gives CDR1 LNHNV, CDR2 YYDKDF (reference sequence). Trimming took 0 bases from V and 6 from J; bases not matched to a gene: 14. CDR3 size: 18 residues. Concerning this clone itself: The antigen is undetermined.

This TCR was recovered from an adult in good health. J is TRBJ2-1 and V is TRBV15; 7 positions agree with TRBD2. The input for sequencing was peripheral blood, taken on day 0 of AZD1222 vaccination. The CDR3: CATSRDAREGKQLNEQFF. DNA for the CDR3: TGTGCCACCAGCAGAGATGCCAGGGAGGGGAAACAGCTCAATGAGCAGTTCTTC.